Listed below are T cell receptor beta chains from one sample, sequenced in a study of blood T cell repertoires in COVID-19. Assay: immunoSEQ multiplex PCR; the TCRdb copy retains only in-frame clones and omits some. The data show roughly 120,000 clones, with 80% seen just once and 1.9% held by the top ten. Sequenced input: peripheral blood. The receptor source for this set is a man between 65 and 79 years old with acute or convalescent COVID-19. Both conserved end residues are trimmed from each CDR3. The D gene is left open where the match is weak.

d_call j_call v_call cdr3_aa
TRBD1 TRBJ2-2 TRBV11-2 ASSFGQGRLF
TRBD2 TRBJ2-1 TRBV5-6 ASSFALAGGLGNEQF
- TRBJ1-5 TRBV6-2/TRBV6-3 ASSTYYRWSNQPQH
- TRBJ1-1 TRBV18 ASSPAGVNTEAF
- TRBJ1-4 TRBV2 ASSVPLVDRTNEKLF
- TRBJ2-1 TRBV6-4 ASSGVGSSYNEQF
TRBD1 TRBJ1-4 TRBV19 ASSIGTVSEKLF
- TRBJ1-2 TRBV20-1 SAGGAYGYT
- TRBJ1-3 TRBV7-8 ASSLTAGSGNTIY
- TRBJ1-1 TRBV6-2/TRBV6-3 ASSPGSGRTEAF
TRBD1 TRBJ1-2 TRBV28 ASRFPTGANYGYT
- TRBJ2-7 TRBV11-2 ASSLLQSYEQY
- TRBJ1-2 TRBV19 ASTVGIGGGGYT
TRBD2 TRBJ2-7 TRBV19 ASSNPTSGGTRSLEQY
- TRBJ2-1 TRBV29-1 SVGPGNNEQF
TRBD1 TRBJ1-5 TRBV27 ASRRGRNQPQH
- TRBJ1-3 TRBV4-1 ASSQDGRTGRTTIY
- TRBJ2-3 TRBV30 AWSSYRDLYTDTQY
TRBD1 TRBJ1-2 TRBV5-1 ASYPPGTENYGYT
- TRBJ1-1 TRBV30 AWSQTLYTEAF
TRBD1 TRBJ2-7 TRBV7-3 ASSLTTGREQY
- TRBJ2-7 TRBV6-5 ASRTLSYEQY
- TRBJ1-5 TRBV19 ASSIDRGNSNQPQH
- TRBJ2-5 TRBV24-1 ATSDCASDQETQY
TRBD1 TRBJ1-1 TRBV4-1 ASSQADRGTEAF
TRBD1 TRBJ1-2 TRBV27 ASSSGQEIYGYT
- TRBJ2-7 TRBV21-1 ASSKGQPLEQY
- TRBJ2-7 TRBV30 AWSSGSPPYEQY
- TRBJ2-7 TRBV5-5 ASSLEVQGYEQY
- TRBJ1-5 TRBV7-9 ASSSGGAQPQH
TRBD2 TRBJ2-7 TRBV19 ASSIGSTSIEQY
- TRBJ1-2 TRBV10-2 ASSELGRAGGYT
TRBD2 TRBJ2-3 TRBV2 ASRIGLARTDTQY
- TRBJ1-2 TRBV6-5 ASTGQGTDYGYT
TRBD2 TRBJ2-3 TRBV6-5 ASRPLAANTQY
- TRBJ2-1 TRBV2 ASSGPRRGEQF
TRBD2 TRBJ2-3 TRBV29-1 SVRLAGGTDTQY
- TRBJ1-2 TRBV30 AWIGRGAGLAARGYT
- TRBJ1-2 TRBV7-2 ASSPRAFLNYGYT
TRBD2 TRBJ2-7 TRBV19 ASSTTSGGYEQY
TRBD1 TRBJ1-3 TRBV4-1 ASSRGTADRSGNTIY
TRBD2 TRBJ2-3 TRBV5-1 ASSVSGTSGGDTQY
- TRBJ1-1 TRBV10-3 AISGTQGLMNTEAF
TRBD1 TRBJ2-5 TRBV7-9 ASSQGTGGGETQY
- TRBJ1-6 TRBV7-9 ASSLMTGVNSPLH
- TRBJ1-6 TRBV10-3 AIGEASSYNSPLH
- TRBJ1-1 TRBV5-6 ASSLRTEGAF
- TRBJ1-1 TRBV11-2 ASSREQAQAF
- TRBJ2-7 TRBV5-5 ASSSKGQSTYEQY
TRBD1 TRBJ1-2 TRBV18 ASGTGTDYGYT
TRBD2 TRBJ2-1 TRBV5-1 ASSPAVGGAHNEQF
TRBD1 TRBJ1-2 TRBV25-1 ASSGTARQGYANYGYT
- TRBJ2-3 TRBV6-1 ASSEGTVADTQY